The clone carrying this T cell receptor (beta chain) was counted between two and nine times. Exclusion of patients followed from uncontrolled infection, other autoimmune disease, pregnancy or lactation. This sample stems from a study of T cells in Graves' hyperthyroidism and ophthalmopathy. RNA transcripts provided the source from which TCR beta CDR3 regions were amplified. A set of HTBI primers served as the primers for a first-round RT-PCR of the TCR CDR3. Via MiXCR, TCRdb re-called the multiplex PCR reads, giving one row per CDR3 protein. The data hold roughly 660,000 distinct CDR3 sequences, with roughly 17% observed a single time. CDR1 and CDR2 (germline): MDHEN, SYDVKM. CDR3 length equals 16 residues. V was clipped by 6 bases and J by 3 bases; unmatched bases: 11.

The chain couples TRBV28 to TRBJ1-5; 7 bases line up with TRBD1. Sample: blood. This TCR was sampled from a man in his forties or fifties with Graves' hyperthyroidism. In DNA form, the CDR3 reads TGTGCCAGCAGCTCCGACAGGGAATTAAACAATCAGCCCCAGCATTTT. Encoded protein: CASSSDRELNNQPQHF.